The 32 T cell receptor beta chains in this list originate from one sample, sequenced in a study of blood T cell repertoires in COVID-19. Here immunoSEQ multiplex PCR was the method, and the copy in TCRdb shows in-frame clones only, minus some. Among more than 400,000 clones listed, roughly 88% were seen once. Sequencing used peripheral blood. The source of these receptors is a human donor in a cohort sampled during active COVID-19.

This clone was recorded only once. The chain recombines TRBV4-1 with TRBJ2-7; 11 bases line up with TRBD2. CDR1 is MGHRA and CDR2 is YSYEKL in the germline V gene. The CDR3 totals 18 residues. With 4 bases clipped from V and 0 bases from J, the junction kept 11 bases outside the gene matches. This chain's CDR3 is CASSRITGLAGSSYEQYF. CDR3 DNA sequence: TGCGCCAGCAGCCGCATTACCGGACTAGCGGGTAGCTCCTACGAGCAGTACTTC.

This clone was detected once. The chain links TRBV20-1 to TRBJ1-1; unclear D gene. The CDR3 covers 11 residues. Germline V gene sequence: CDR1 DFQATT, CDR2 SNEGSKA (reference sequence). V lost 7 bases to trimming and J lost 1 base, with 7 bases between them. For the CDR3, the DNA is TGCAGTGTGAAGCCGAACACTGAAGCTTTCTTT. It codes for CSVKPNTEAFF.

The CDR3 nucleotides are TGTGCCAGTAGTATGGTCTACAATCAGCCCCAGCATTTT. It codes for CASSMVYNQPQHF. V and J are TRBV19 and TRBJ1-5; the D is unclear. The CDR3 loop spans 13 amino acids. V was trimmed by 3 bases and J by 3 bases, leaving 6 bases between them. Germline V gene data show CDR1 as LNHDA and CDR2 as SQIVND (reference sequence).

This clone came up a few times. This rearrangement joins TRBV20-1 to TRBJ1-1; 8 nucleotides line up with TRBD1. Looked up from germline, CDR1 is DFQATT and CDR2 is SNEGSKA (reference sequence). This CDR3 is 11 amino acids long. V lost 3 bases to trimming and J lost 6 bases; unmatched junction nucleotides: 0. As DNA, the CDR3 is TGCAGTGCTAGGGACAGGGCTGAAGCTTTCTTT. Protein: CSARDRAEAFF.

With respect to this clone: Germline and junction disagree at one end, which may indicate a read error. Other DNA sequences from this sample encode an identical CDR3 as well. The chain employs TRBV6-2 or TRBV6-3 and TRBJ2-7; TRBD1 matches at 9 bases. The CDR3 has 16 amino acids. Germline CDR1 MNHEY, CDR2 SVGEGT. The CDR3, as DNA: TGTGCCAGCAGTTCGAGGCCGGGACAGGGCACCTACGAACAGTACTTC. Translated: CASSSRPGQGTYEQYF.

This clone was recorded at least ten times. For the CDR3, the DNA is TGTGCCAGTAGTATAGTGGCAGATCCGGGTTATGGCTACACCTTC. It translates to CASSIVADPGYGYTF. This sequence joins TRBV19 and TRBJ1-2; D ambiguous. CDR1 and CDR2 (germline): LNHDA, SQIVND (reference sequence). The CDR3 loop spans 15 amino acids. Trimming removed 1 base at V and 5 bases at J, with 14 bases between.

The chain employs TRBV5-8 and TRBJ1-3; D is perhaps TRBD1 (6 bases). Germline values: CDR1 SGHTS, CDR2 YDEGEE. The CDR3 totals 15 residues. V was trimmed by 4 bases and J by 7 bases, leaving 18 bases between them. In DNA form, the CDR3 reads TGTGCCAGCAGCACCGATTTCACCCAGGGGAACACCATATATTTT. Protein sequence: CASSTDFTQGNTIYF.

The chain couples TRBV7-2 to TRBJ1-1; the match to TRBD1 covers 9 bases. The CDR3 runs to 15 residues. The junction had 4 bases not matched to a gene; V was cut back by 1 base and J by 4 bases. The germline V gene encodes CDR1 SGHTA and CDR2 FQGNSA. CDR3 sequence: CASSLVGTGSTEAFF. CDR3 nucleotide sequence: TGTGCCAGCAGCTTAGTCGGGACAGGGAGCACTGAAGCTTTCTTT.

The CDR3 is CASSRWRMRDSSYEQYF. The CDR3 region has the DNA TGTGCCAGCAGCCGGTGGCGGATGCGGGACAGTTCCTACGAGCAGTACTTC. The chain couples TRBV5-6 to TRBJ2-7; D is possibly TRBD1 (7 bases). Deletions cut 4 bases from V and 1 base from J, with 21 bases between. This CDR3 has 17 amino acids. Germline loops: CDR1 SGHDT, CDR2 YYEEEE.

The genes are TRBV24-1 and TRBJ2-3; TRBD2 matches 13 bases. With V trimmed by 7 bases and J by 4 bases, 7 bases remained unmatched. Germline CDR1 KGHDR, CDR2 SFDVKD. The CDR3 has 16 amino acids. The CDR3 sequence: CATSEGLAGSADTQYF. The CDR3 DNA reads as TGTGCCACCAGCGAGGGACTAGCGGGATCGGCAGATACGCAGTATTTT.

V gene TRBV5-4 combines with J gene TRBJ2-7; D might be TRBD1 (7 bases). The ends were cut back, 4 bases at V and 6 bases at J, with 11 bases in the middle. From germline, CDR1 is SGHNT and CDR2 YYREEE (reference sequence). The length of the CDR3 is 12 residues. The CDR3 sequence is CASSPQGGEQYF. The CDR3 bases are TGTGCCAGCAGCCCCCAGGGGGGCGAGCAGTACTTC.

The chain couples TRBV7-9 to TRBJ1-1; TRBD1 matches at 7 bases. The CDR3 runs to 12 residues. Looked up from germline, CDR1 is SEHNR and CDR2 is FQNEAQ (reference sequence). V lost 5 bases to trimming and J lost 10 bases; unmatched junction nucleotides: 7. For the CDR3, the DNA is TGTGCCAGCAGCCTGACAGGGTTGAGAGCTTTCTTT. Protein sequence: CASSLTGLRAFF.

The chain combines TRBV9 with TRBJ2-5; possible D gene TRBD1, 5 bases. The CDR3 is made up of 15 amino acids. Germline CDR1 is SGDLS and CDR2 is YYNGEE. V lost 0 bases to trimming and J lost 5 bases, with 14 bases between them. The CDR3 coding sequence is TGTGCCAGCAGCGTAGGGCCAGGGAATTACGAGACCCAGTACTTC. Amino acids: CASSVGPGNYETQYF.

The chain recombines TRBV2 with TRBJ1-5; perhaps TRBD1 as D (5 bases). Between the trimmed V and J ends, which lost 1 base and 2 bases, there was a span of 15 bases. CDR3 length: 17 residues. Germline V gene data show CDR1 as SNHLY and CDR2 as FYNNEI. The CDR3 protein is CASSEGSAGLGNQPQHF. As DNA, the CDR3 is TGTGCCAGCAGTGAAGGGTCGGCAGGGCTTGGCAATCAGCCCCAGCATTTT.

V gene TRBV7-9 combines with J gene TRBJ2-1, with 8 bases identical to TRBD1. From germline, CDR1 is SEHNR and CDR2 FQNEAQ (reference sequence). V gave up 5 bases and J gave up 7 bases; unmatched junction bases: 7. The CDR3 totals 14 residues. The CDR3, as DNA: TGTGCCAGCAGCACGAACAGGGGGGCGAATGAGCAGTTCTTC. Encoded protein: CASSTNRGANEQFF.

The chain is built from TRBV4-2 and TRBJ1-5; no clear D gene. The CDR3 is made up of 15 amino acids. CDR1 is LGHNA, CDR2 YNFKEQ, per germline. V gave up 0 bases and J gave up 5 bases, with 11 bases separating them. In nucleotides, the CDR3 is TGTGCCAGCAGCCAAGATCGGAGAGGAGATCAGCCCCAGCATTTT. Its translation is CASSQDRRGDQPQHF.

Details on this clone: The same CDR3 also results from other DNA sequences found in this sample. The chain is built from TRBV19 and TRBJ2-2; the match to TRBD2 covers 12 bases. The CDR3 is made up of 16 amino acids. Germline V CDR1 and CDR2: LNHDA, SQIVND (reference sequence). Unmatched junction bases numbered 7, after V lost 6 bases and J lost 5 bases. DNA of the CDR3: TGTGCCAGTAGCCGCCGACTAGCGGGAGATACCGGGGAGCTGTTTTTT. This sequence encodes CASSRRLAGDTGELFF.

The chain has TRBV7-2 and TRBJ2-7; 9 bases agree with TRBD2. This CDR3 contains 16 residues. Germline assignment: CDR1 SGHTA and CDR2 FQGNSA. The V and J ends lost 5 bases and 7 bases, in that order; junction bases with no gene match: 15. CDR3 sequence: CASSQRPVAGVGEQYF. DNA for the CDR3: TGTGCCAGCAGCCAAAGGCCGGTAGCGGGAGTGGGTGAGCAGTACTTC.

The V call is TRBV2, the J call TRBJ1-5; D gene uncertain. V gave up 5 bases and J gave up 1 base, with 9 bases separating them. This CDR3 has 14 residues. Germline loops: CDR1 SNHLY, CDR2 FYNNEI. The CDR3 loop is CASSSLLSNQPQHF. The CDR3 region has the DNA TGTGCCAGCAGTAGCCTGCTGAGCAATCAGCCCCAGCATTTT.

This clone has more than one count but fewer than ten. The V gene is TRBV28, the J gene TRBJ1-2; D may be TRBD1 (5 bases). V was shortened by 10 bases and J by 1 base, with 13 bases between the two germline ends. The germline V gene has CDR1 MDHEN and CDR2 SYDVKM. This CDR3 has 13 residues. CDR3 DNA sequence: TGTGCCACCATCGACAGCCGTAACTATGGCTACACCTTC. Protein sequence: CATIDSRNYGYTF.

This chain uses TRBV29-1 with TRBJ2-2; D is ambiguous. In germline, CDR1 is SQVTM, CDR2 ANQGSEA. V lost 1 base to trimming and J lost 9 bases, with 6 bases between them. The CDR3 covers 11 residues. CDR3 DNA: TGCAGCGTTGAAGTGGGCCGGGAGCTGTTTTTT. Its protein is CSVEVGRELFF.

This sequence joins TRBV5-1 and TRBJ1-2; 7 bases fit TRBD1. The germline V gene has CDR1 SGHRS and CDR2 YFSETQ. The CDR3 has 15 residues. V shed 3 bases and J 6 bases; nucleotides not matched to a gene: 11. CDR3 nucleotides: TGCGCCAGCAGCTCAATCCCCGGGACAGCGGATGGCTACACCTTC. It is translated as CASSSIPGTADGYTF. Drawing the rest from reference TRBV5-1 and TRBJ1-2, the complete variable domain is KAGVTQTPRYLIKTRGQQVTLSCSPISGHRSVSWYQQTPGQGLQFLFEYFSETQRNKGNFPGRFSGRQFSNSRSEMNVSTLELGDSALYLCASSSIPGTADGYTFGSGTRLTVV.

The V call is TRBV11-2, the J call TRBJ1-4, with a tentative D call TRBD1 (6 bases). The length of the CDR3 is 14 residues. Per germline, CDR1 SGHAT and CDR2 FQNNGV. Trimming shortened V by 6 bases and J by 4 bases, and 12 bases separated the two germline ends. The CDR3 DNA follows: TGTGCCAGCAGGCGGACAGTTTATAATGAAAAACTGTTTTTT. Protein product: CASRRTVYNEKLFF.

The CDR3 bases are TGTGCCAGCAGCCTGAACGGGGATTTCAATCAGCCCCAGCATTTT. Protein sequence: CASSLNGDFNQPQHF. This chain joins TRBV21-1 and TRBJ1-5. TRBV21-1 is a pseudogene segment. There are 15 residues in the CDR3.

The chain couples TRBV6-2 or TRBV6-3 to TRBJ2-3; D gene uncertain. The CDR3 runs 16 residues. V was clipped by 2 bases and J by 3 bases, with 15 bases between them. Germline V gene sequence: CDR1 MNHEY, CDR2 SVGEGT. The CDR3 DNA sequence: TGTGCCAGCAGTTACGACTGGCTAACGGTTACAGATACGCAGTATTTT. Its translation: CASSYDWLTVTDTQYF.

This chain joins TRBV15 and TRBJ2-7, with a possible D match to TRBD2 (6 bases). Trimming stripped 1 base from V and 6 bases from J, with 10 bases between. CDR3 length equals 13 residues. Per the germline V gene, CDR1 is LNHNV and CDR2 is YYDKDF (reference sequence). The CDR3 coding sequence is TGTGCCACCAGCAGAGTGGGACTTCCCGAGCAGTACTTC. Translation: CATSRVGLPEQYF.

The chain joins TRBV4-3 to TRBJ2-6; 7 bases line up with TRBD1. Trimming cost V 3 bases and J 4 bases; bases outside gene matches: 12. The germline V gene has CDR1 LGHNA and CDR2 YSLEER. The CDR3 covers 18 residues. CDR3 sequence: CASSQDDRERRGANVLTF. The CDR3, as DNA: TGCGCCAGCAGCCAGGACGACAGGGAGAGGCGGGGGGCCAACGTCCTGACTTTC.

The CDR3: CASSQDQQDRSYEQYF. The CDR3, as DNA: TGCGCCAGCAGCCAAGATCAACAGGACCGCTCCTACGAGCAGTACTTC. The chain couples TRBV4-1 to TRBJ2-7, with TRBD1 as a possible D gene (5 bases). In germline, CDR1 is MGHRA, CDR2 YSYEKL. V lost 0 bases and J lost 0, with 12 bases in between. The CDR3 runs 16 residues.

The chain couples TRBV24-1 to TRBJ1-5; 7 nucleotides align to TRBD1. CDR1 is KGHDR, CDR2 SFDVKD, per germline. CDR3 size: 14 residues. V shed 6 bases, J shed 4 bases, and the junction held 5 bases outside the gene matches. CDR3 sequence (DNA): TGTGCCACCAGTTTGACAGGGTCGAATCAGCCCCAGCATTTT. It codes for CATSLTGSNQPQHF.

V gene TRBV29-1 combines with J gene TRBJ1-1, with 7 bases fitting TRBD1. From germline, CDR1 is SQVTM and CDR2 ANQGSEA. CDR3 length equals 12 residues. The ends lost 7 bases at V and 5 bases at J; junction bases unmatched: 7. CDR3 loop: CSGRQGRTEAFF. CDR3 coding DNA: TGCAGCGGGAGACAGGGAAGGACTGAAGCTTTCTTT.

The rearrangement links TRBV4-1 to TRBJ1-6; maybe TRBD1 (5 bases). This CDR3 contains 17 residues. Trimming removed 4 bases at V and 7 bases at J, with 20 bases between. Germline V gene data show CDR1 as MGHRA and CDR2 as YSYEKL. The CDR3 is CASSRPLAGQLNSPLHF. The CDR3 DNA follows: TGCGCCAGCAGCCGACCTTTGGCGGGGCAACTGAATTCACCCCTCCACTTT.

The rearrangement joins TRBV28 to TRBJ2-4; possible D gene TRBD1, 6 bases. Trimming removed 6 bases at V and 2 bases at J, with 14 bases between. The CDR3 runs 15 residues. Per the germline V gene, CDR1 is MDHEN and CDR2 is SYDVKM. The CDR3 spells CASSGWTAPKNIQYF. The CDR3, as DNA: TGTGCCAGCAGCGGGTGGACAGCACCCAAAAACATTCAGTACTTC.